The subject of this entry is one T cell receptor beta chain. This record belongs to a study of blood T cell repertoires in COVID-19. Looking at the study overall: Samples came from the United States, Italy and Spain, spanning acute and convalescent COVID-19. T cells, B-cell-depleted T cells, or PBMCs supplied cDNA or gDNA.

Authors' methods: Amplified reference gene primers provided the basis for estimating nucleated cell counts. Profiled with immunoSEQ multiplex PCR; TCRdb holds only in-frame clones, not every one. From that table come the V and J calls and clone size; the DNA was used to work out D and trimming. The sample includes approximately 150,000 clones, around 80% of them seen just once. The length of the CDR3 is 13 residues. Germline V gene sequence: CDR1 MNHEY, CDR2 SVGEGT. The V end was cut by 6 bases, the J end by 4 bases, with 12 bases between. Sequencing was performed on peripheral blood. The chain carries TRBV6-2 or TRBV6-3 and TRBJ1-1, with a possible D match to TRBD1 (6 bases). This receptor was taken from a woman in her 70s who had recovered from COVID-19. In nucleotides, the CDR3 is TGTGCCAGCAGCAGGGACAAGGGCACTGAAGCTTTCTTT. Protein sequence: CASSRDKGTEAFF.